The clone carrying this T cell receptor (beta chain) appeared once. Its specificity is unknown. The germline V gene has CDR1 LNHDA and CDR2 SQIVND (reference sequence). With 6 bases removed from V and 0 bases from J, the gap between germline ends came to 15 bases. CDR3 length: 17 residues. This entry is derived from a study of T cell responses to AZD1222 COVID-19 vaccine. Sequenced by immunoSEQ multiplex PCR; TCRdb stores in-frame clones only, minus some. The sample lists fewer than 250,000 clones; 93% were seen once. Notes on the study in general: Distributed over spike, vaccine-associated CD4 TCRs predominated at 160-218 and 743-854. Baseline antibody screening turned up just a handful of seropositive AZD1222 recipients.

The TCR was taken from an adult in good health. Specimen: peripheral blood, collected on day 0 of MenACWY control vaccination. The rearrangement uses TRBV19 and TRBJ2-6, with D uncertain. As DNA, the CDR3 is TGTGCCAGTAGCTTTTCAGTGGGCTTCTCTGGGGCCAACGTCCTGACTTTC. Its translation is CASSFSVGFSGANVLTF.